This is a list of T cell receptor beta chains from one sample in a study of T-cell reconstitution after alpha-beta-depleted transplantation in children. TCRdb redid the calling of the PCR reads with MiXCR, one entry per CDR3 protein. The table shows roughly 300,000 distinct CDR3 sequences, with roughly 12% occurring only once. Sequencing was performed on peripheral blood, taken 180 days after TCRalphabeta/CD19-depleted stem cell transplant. The receptors were sampled from a male patient aged 2-15 years who had a stem cell transplant for chronic granulomatous disease, so the T cells may come from the graft donor. CDR3s include the opening cysteine and the closing phenylalanine or tryptophan. D genes are given only for firm matches. Clone size is shown for a subset of rows, as once, few, many or a class of expanded clone.

D gene | J gene | V gene | clone size | CDR3 protein | CDR3 DNA
NA | TRBJ1-2 | TRBV19 | NA | CASSTYRFLREGYTF | TGTGCCAGTAGTACCTACAGGTTTTTAAGGGAAGGCTACACCTTC
NA | TRBJ2-1 | TRBV5-4 | few | CASSLMSTSLYEQFF | TGTGCCAGCAGCTTAATGAGTACCTCCCTATATGAGCAGTTCTTC
TRBD1 | TRBJ2-4 | TRBV4-2 | NA | CASSQNSLRGRGLRVHIQYF | TGTGCCAGCAGCCAAAACTCACTGCGGGGCAGGGGGCTTAGGGTACACATTCAGTACTTC
TRBD1 | TRBJ2-7 | TRBV7-2 | many | CASSHRQGGYEQYF | TGTGCCAGCAGCCACCGACAGGGTGGGTACGAGCAGTACTTC
TRBD1 | TRBJ1-3 | TRBV11-2 | once | CAISSRDRGQSSGNTIYF | TGTGCCATCAGCTCCCGGGACAGGGGCCAGAGCTCTGGAAACACCATATATTTT
TRBD1 | TRBJ2-1 | TRBV7-8 | few | CASSSRTGSYNEQFF | TGTGCCAGCAGCTCAAGGACAGGTTCCTACAATGAGCAGTTCTTC
NA | TRBJ2-5 | TRBV3-1 | NA | CASSQELRKETQYF | TGTGCCAGCAGCCAAGAATTACGTAAAGAGACCCAGTACTTC
NA | TRBJ2-1 | TRBV20-1 | many | CSANRATNEQFF | TGCAGTGCTAACAGGGCAACCAATGAGCAGTTCTTC
NA | TRBJ2-7 | TRBV7-8 | many | CASSLTAGHTEQYF | TGTGCCAGCAGCTTAACGGCAGGACATACCGAGCAGTACTTC
TRBD1 | TRBJ2-5 | TRBV5-1 | many | CASSSGTGAETQYF | TGCGCCAGCAGCTCCGGGACAGGGGCGGAGACCCAGTACTTC
TRBD2 | TRBJ2-1 | TRBV9 | many | CASSVDSGGSSYNEQFF | TGTGCCAGCAGCGTAGACAGCGGGGGGAGCTCCTACAATGAGCAGTTCTTC
TRBD2 | TRBJ2-5 | TRBV4-2 | NA | CASSLGPYYQRTSLGRYQETQYF | TGTGCCAGCAGCCTCGGGCCCTATTACCAAAGGACTAGTCTAGGGCGCTACCAAGAGACCCAGTACTTC
NA | TRBJ2-1 | TRBV20-1 | many | CSARSPQGSYNEQFF | TGCAGTGCTAGATCTCCACAGGGATCCTACAATGAGCAGTTCTTC
NA | TRBJ2-3 | TRBV4-2 | NA | CASSQLRGIGAGTDTQYF | TGTGCCAGCAGCCAACTAAGAGGTATCGGAGCCGGCACAGATACGCAGTATTTT
NA | TRBJ2-2 | TRBV7-9 | many | CASTFGLSNTGELFF | TGTGCCAGCACCTTCGGGTTGAGCAACACCGGGGAGCTGTTTTTT
NA | TRBJ2-5 | TRBV5-6 | NA | CASSQERRETQYF | TGTGCCAGCAGCCAAGAAAGGCGAGAGACCCAGTACTTC
TRBD1 | TRBJ2-3 | TRBV7-2 | many | CASSTPDRGRVTDTQYF | TGTGCCAGCAGCACGCCAGACAGGGGGCGGGTCACAGATACGCAGTATTTT
TRBD2 | TRBJ2-7 | TRBV29-1 | many | CSVLAGGHYEQYF | TGCAGCGTCTTAGCGGGAGGGCACTACGAGCAGTACTTC
NA | TRBJ2-7 | TRBV29-1 | many | CSVKRGTYEQYF | TGCAGCGTGAAAAGGGGGACCTACGAGCAGTACTTC
NA | TRBJ2-5 | TRBV5-1 | many | CASSARTGGVKTQYF | TGCGCCAGCAGCGCTAGGACGGGGGGCGTAAAGACCCAGTACTTC
TRBD1 | TRBJ2-3 | TRBV6-4 | few | CASSDSGGATDTQYF | TGTGCCAGCAGTGACTCAGGGGGCGCGACAGATACGCAGTATTTT
NA | TRBJ2-5 | TRBV12-3/TRBV12-4 | many | CASSLRWTETQYF | TGTGCCAGCAGTTTACGCTGGACGGAGACCCAGTACTTC
TRBD1 | TRBJ2-1 | TRBV12-3/TRBV12-4 | many | CASRHDRGSYNEQFF | TGTGCCAGCAGGCACGACAGGGGCTCCTACAATGAGCAGTTCTTC
TRBD2 | TRBJ2-7 | TRBV20-1 | many | CSARDHTSGINEQYF | TGCAGTGCTAGAGATCACACTAGCGGGATCAACGAGCAGTACTTC
NA | TRBJ2-1 | TRBV12-3/TRBV12-4 | many | CASSLRANNEQFF | TGTGCCAGCAGTTTACGGGCTAACAATGAGCAGTTCTTC
TRBD1 | TRBJ1-3 | TRBV4-2 | many | CASSIRQGSQFSSGNTIYF | TGTGCCAGCAGCATCCGACAGGGTTCCCAGTTTAGCTCTGGAAACACCATATATTTT
NA | TRBJ1-1 | TRBV20-1 | many | CSARALDRVNTEAFF | TGCAGTGCTAGAGCCCTAGATAGGGTGAACACTGAAGCTTTCTTT
TRBD2 | TRBJ2-5 | TRBV20-1 | many | CSAPGTSGGPETQYF | TGCAGTGCTCCCGGGACTAGCGGGGGTCCAGAGACCCAGTACTTC
TRBD1 | TRBJ2-7 | TRBV3-1 | many | CASSTRDRVFDEQYF | TGTGCCAGCAGCACCCGGGACAGGGTCTTTGACGAGCAGTACTTC